This T cell receptor (beta chain) was captured in a study of cytomegalovirus exposure and HLA in healthy donors. This CDR3 region has 14 residues. The V gene's germline CDR1 is MRHNA and CDR2 SNTAGT. Losses at the gene ends were 5 bases for V and 5 bases for J; bases not matched to a gene: 6. PCR involved 60 Vbeta and 13 Jbeta primers. The protocol was immunoSEQ multiplex PCR, while the TCRdb copy is restricted to in-frame clones and leaves out a portion. Found here are approximately 100,000 clones, about 83% of them singletons; the top ten hold around 5%. This clone showed up just a few times. The source material was PBMCs. The clonotype comes from a female donor in good health and CMV-seropositive. This chain links TRBV6-4 with TRBJ2-1; 7 bases are a match to TRBD1. This CDR3 reads CASSPGTDDNEQFF. The CDR3 DNA follows: TGTGCCAGCAGTCCCGGGACAGACGACAATGAGCAGTTCTTC.